A single sample is the source of the 32 T cell receptor beta chains below, sequenced in a study of shared clonotypes between healthy human individuals. Repertoires were generated with immunoSEQ multiplex PCR, while TCRdb's copy carries only in-frame clones and drops some. The sample includes millions of clones, 85% to 95% of them seen just once. Sequenced material: naive CD4+ T cells from PBMCs. This sample's subset: CD45RA+ positively selected. These receptors all stem from a man aged 18 to 29 in good health. Some clones in this sample may be carry-over from other donors' samples.

This rearrangement joins TRBV5-6 to TRBJ2-7; D might be TRBD1 or TRBD2, each matching 6 bases. Germline CDR1 reads SGHDT; CDR2 reads YYEEEE. This CDR3 has 14 amino acids. V lost 1 base and J 3 bases, leaving 11 bases between the germline ends. The CDR3 sequence is CASSLKGGYYEQYF. The CDR3 bases are TGTGCCAGCAGCTTGAAGGGGGGTTACTACGAGCAGTACTTC.

The chain is built from TRBV9 and TRBJ1-1; D ambiguous. The V end was cut by 0 bases, the J end by 1 base, with 10 bases between. The CDR3 spans 15 residues. Germline CDR1 reads SGDLS; CDR2 reads YYNGEE. The CDR3 reads CASSVGRSGNTEAFF. For the CDR3, the DNA is TGTGCCAGCAGCGTAGGCCGTTCTGGGAACACTGAAGCTTTCTTT. Full variable domain (remainder filled in from reference TRBV9 and TRBJ1-1): DSGVTQTPKHLITATGQRVTLRCSPRSGDLSVYWYQQSLDQGLQFLIQYYNGEERAKGNILERFSAQQFPDLHSELNLSSLELGDSALYFCASSVGRSGNTEAFFGQGTRLTVV.

This chain joins TRBV4-2 and TRBJ2-3; TRBD1 matches 9 bases. The CDR3 has 18 amino acids. V shed 4 bases, J shed 4 bases, and the junction held 15 bases outside the gene matches. Looked up from germline, CDR1 is LGHNA and CDR2 is YNFKEQ. CDR3 bases: TGTGCCAGCAGCCCGGACCCCCACCCGGGACAGGGTGCAGATACGCAGTATTTT. Protein sequence: CASSPDPHPGQGADTQYF.

This CDR3 is CAWRRTGASSGANVLTF. CDR3 nucleotides: TGTGCCTGGAGAAGGACAGGGGCTAGCTCTGGGGCCAACGTCCTGACTTTC. V usage is TRBV30 and J usage is TRBJ2-6, with 9 bases that match TRBD1. CDR3 length: 17 amino acids. With V trimmed by 3 bases and J by 0 bases, 6 bases remained unmatched. Germline loops: CDR1 GTSNPN, CDR2 SVGIG (reference sequence).

The chain recombines TRBV9 with TRBJ2-2; perhaps TRBD1 as D (5 bases). The CDR3 extends over 15 amino acids. V was cut by 1 base and J by 4 bases, with 11 bases left in between. Germline values: CDR1 SGDLS, CDR2 YYNGEE. The CDR3 DNA reads as TGTGCCAGCAGCGTACGCACTGGGGCCACCGGGGAGCTGTTTTTT. This codes for CASSVRTGATGELFF.

The rearrangement uses TRBV19 and TRBJ1-1, with no clear D. The CDR3 extends over 12 amino acids. Trimming shortened V by 7 bases and J by 4 bases, and 10 bases separated the two germline ends. Germline V gives CDR1 LNHDA, CDR2 SQIVND (reference sequence). CDR3 residues: CASKSESTEAFF. CDR3 DNA: TGTGCCAGTAAGTCAGAGAGCACTGAAGCTTTCTTT. Based on the CDR3 plus reference TRBV19 and TRBJ1-1, the full variable domain is DGGITQSPKYLFRKEGQNVTLSCEQNLNHDAMYWYRQDPGQGLRLIYYSQIVNDFQKGDIAEGYSVSREKKESFPLTVTSAQKNPTAFYLCASKSESTEAFFGQGTRLTVV.

The J gene is TRBJ2-3, the V gene TRBV7-2, with D hard to call. The V end lost 5 bases, the J end lost 4 bases, and 16 bases lay between the germline ends. Germline CDR1 and CDR2: SGHTA and FQGNSA. This CDR3 is built from 15 residues. Here the CDR3 reads CASSLGSRNADTQYF. DNA of the CDR3: TGTGCCAGCAGCCTGGGTTCTCGGAATGCAGATACGCAGTATTTT.

Only one count was recorded for this clone. The chain uses TRBV28 and TRBJ2-1; 8 bases are shared with TRBD2. Germline V lookup: CDR1 MDHEN, CDR2 SYDVKM. The CDR3 runs to 16 residues. The ends lost 5 bases at V and 3 bases at J; junction bases unmatched: 9. The DNA for the CDR3 is TGTGCCAGCAGTCGCAGCGGGAGCGGGGTCTACAATGAGCAGTTCTTC. Amino acid sequence: CASSRSGSGVYNEQFF.

This sequence joins TRBV29-1 and TRBJ2-7; TRBD1 is a possible D gene (6 bases). The CDR3 is 12 residues long. The V end lost 3 bases, the J end lost 3 bases, and 9 bases lay between the germline ends. In germline, CDR1 is SQVTM, CDR2 ANQGSEA. The CDR3 sequence is CSVETGVYEQYF. The CDR3 DNA follows: TGCAGCGTTGAGACAGGAGTCTACGAGCAGTACTTC.

This clone was counted once. This CDR3 is also generated by other DNA sequences in the sample. The genes are TRBV5-1 and TRBJ2-5; 9 bases fit TRBD2. Germline CDR1 reads SGHRS; CDR2 reads YFSETQ. V lost 0 bases to trimming and J lost 4 bases; unmatched junction nucleotides: 7. The CDR3 length is 16 residues. Written as DNA, the CDR3 is TGCGCCAGCAGCTTGGTAGTAGCGGGAGTCGGAGAGACCCAGTACTTC. This encodes CASSLVVAGVGETQYF.

The chain carries TRBV5-1 and TRBJ2-5; D unclear. The germline V and J ends were trimmed by 1 base and 2 bases, with 9 bases remaining between them. This CDR3 has 14 residues. The germline CDR1 and CDR2 sequences are SGHRS and YFSETQ. The CDR3 bases are TGCGCCAGCAGCTTGCAGGCCTTTCAAGAGACCCAGTACTTC. Its translation: CASSLQAFQETQYF.

The gene calls are TRBV5-1 and TRBJ2-7; D possibly corresponds to TRBD2 (5 bases). The germline CDR1 and CDR2 sequences are SGHRS and YFSETQ. Trimming cost V 4 bases and J 2 bases, with 10 bases left between them. The CDR3 loop spans 13 amino acids. For the CDR3, the DNA is TGCGCCAGCAGCCGGGGAGCCGCCTACGAGCAGTACTTC. It codes for CASSRGAAYEQYF.

A note on this clone: The identical CDR3 is also encoded by other nucleotide sequences in the sample. The rearrangement uses TRBV6-5 and TRBJ1-1, with TRBD1 matching over 11 bases. Germline V gives CDR1 MNHEY, CDR2 SVGAGI. V shed 2 bases and J 3 bases; nucleotides not matched to a gene: 2. The CDR3 contains 15 residues. This chain's CDR3 is CASSYGTGGDTEAFF. The CDR3 DNA sequence: TGTGCCAGCAGTTACGGGACAGGGGGGGACACTGAAGCTTTCTTT.

The chain combines TRBV5-6 with TRBJ2-5; perhaps TRBD1 as D (6 bases). CDR1 is SGHDT and CDR2 is YYEEEE in the germline V gene. CDR3 length: 15 residues. Between the trimmed V and J ends, which lost 0 bases and 4 bases, there was a span of 13 bases. The CDR3 DNA is TGTGCCAGCAGCTTGGGGGGCAGGGGCCTAGAGACCCAGTACTTC. Translated, it gives CASSLGGRGLETQYF.

This sequence joins TRBV27 and TRBJ1-1; D call uncertain. The length of the CDR3 is 14 residues. V lost 4 bases to trimming and J lost 4 bases, with 13 bases between them. Looked up from germline, CDR1 is MNHEY and CDR2 is SMNVEV (reference sequence). CDR3 residues: CASSSEVKGTEAFF. CDR3 sequence (DNA): TGTGCCAGCAGTTCCGAGGTGAAAGGCACTGAAGCTTTCTTT.

About this clone itself: At the DNA level, this CDR3 is encoded by other sequences in the same sample as well. This sequence joins TRBV5-1 and TRBJ2-3, with TRBD1 matching 9 bases. Losses at the gene ends were 4 bases for V and 0 bases for J; bases not matched to a gene: 3. CDR3 length: 15 amino acids. Germline V gives CDR1 SGHRS, CDR2 YFSETQ. The CDR3 spells CASSAGQGSTDTQYF. In DNA, the CDR3 is TGCGCCAGCAGCGCGGGACAGGGTAGCACAGATACGCAGTATTTT.

The rearrangement uses TRBV6-1 and TRBJ2-4, with D unclear. V lost 1 base to trimming and J lost 9 bases, with 13 bases between them. Germline assignment: CDR1 MNHNS and CDR2 SASEGT. This CDR3 comprises 14 residues. The CDR3 bases are TGTGCCAGCAGTGAAGGGCAGGCGTATCCCATTCAGTACTTC. Its protein product is CASSEGQAYPIQYF.

This rearrangement joins TRBV6-4 to TRBJ2-5, with D unresolved. This CDR3 has 14 residues. V lost 0 bases to trimming and J lost 0 bases, with 5 bases between them. The V gene's germline CDR1 is MRHNA and CDR2 SNTAGT. In DNA form, the CDR3 reads TGTGCCAGCAGTGACTCCGATAACCAAGAGACCCAGTACTTC. Translation: CASSDSDNQETQYF.

The chain couples TRBV25-1 to TRBJ2-5, with TRBD2 matching 9 bases. J was trimmed by 3 bases and V by 3 bases; bases with no gene match: 11. The germline gives CDR1 MGHDK, CDR2 SYGVNS. This CDR3 contains 17 residues. The CDR3 spells CASSDYQFSGGKETQYF. The CDR3 region has the DNA TGTGCCAGCAGTGACTATCAGTTTAGCGGGGGCAAAGAGACCCAGTACTTC.

This rearrangement joins TRBV4-1 to TRBJ1-1; D might be TRBD1 (6 bases). V was pared by 3 bases and J by 1 base, with 18 bases between. The germline gives CDR1 MGHRA, CDR2 YSYEKL. The CDR3 has 17 amino acids. The CDR3 loop is CASSHLTGTRRNTEAFF. The DNA for the CDR3 is TGCGCCAGCAGCCACCTAACAGGGACGCGAAGGAACACTGAAGCTTTCTTT.

The V and J genes are TRBV27 and TRBJ2-7; 16 bases map to TRBD2. V trimming: 6 bases; J trimming: 1 base; junction bases outside the gene matches: 6. Per germline, CDR1 MNHEY and CDR2 SMNVEV (reference sequence). The CDR3 totals 17 residues. The CDR3 is CASRGLAGGPLSYEQYF. The CDR3, as DNA: TGTGCCAGCAGGGGACTAGCGGGAGGGCCCCTTTCCTACGAGCAGTACTTC.

This chain uses TRBV25-1 with TRBJ2-5; perhaps TRBD1 as D (6 bases). Germline CDR1 MGHDK, CDR2 SYGVNS. Between the trimmed V and J ends, which lost 6 bases and 2 bases, there was a span of 19 bases. CDR3 size: 16 residues. This chain's CDR3 is CASSQTWGQVQETQYF. In DNA form, the CDR3 reads TGTGCCAGCAGCCAAACATGGGGGCAGGTTCAAGAGACCCAGTACTTC.

The V gene is TRBV5-1, the J gene TRBJ2-2; 12 bases map to TRBD2. CDR1 is SGHRS, CDR2 YFSETQ, per germline. Germline trimming cut 1 base from V and 6 bases from J; bases unmatched to any gene: 10. The CDR3 loop spans 18 amino acids. CDR3 coding DNA: TGCGCCAGCAGCTTGTTAGCCCAAGGACTAGCGGGATCCGGGGAGCTGTTTTTT. Translating it yields CASSLLAQGLAGSGELFF.

The chain has TRBV19 and TRBJ2-3, with D unresolved. The CDR3 contains 15 residues. Per germline, CDR1 LNHDA and CDR2 SQIVND (reference sequence). The ends were cut back, 6 bases at V and 0 bases at J, with 13 bases in the middle. DNA of the CDR3: TGTGCCAGTAGCTTATGGGCAGCTAGCACAGATACGCAGTATTTT. As protein: CASSLWAASTDTQYF.

The V gene is TRBV6-5, the J gene TRBJ1-5; D is possibly TRBD1 (6 bases). V gave up 5 bases and J gave up 0 bases, with 11 bases separating them. Germline CDR1 reads MNHEY; CDR2 reads SVGAGI. The CDR3 is 15 amino acids. Here the CDR3 DNA reads TGTGCCAGCAGTCGGACAGTCAATAGCAATCAGCCCCAGCATTTT. This gives the protein CASSRTVNSNQPQHF.

J is TRBJ2-3 and V is TRBV30, with unresolved D. The CDR3 extends over 14 amino acids. V dropped 1 base and J dropped 2 bases, with 10 bases sitting between them. Germline V gives CDR1 GTSNPN, CDR2 SVGIG (reference sequence). CDR3 coding DNA: TGTGCCTGGAGTGAAAACATAAACACAGATACGCAGTATTTT. Translating it yields CAWSENINTDTQYF.

With respect to this clone: Other DNA sequences in this specimen translate into the identical CDR3. V is TRBV10-3 and J is TRBJ2-2, with a weak D call TRBD2 (7 bases). The V gene lost 0 bases and the J gene lost 4 bases, with 12 bases spanning the gap. Germline V CDR1 and CDR2: ENHRY, SYGVKD. CDR3 length: 16 amino acids. In DNA form, the CDR3 reads TGTGCCATCAGTGAGTCGGGGGGGCGAGGCACCGGGGAGCTGTTTTTT. This encodes CAISESGGRGTGELFF.

The gene calls are TRBV5-6 and TRBJ1-1; no definite D call. Trimming cost V 2 bases and J 3 bases, with 8 bases left between them. CDR1 SGHDT and CDR2 YYEEEE come from the germline V gene. The CDR3 has 13 residues. CDR3 loop: CASSFRRYTEAFF. The CDR3 DNA follows: TGTGCCAGCAGCTTCCGCAGGTACACTGAAGCTTTCTTT.

A single count supports this clone. The rearrangement uses TRBV30 and TRBJ1-4; TRBD1 might be the D (6 bases). CDR3 length: 15 residues. Trimming cost V 0 bases and J 7 bases, with 15 bases left between them. Germline assignment: CDR1 GTSNPN and CDR2 SVGIG (reference sequence). The DNA for the CDR3 is TGTGCCTGGAGTGTTATCGGGACATATATTGAAAAACTGTTTTTT. Translated: CAWSVIGTYIEKLFF.

V and J are TRBV5-1 and TRBJ2-1, with 9 bases identical to TRBD2. Germline CDR1 SGHRS, CDR2 YFSETQ. The CDR3 covers 16 residues. The J segment lost 4 bases and the V segment lost 2 bases, leaving 7 bases of the junction unmatched. The CDR3 bases are TGCGCCAGCAGCTTCTTAGCGGGAGAGGGGTACAATGAGCAGTTCTTC. Encoded protein: CASSFLAGEGYNEQFF.

The V and J genes are TRBV29-1 and TRBJ2-3; 9 nucleotides line up with TRBD2. The CDR3 is 14 amino acids. With 7 bases clipped from V and 4 bases from J, the junction kept 9 bases outside the gene matches. Germline values: CDR1 SQVTM, CDR2 ANQGSEA. The CDR3 region is CSAGASGTSDTQYF. The CDR3, as DNA: TGCAGCGCCGGGGCTAGCGGGACCTCAGATACGCAGTATTTT.

This rearrangement joins TRBV29-1 to TRBJ1-1; D perhaps matches TRBD1 (6 bases). CDR1 is SQVTM, CDR2 ANQGSEA, per germline. This CDR3 spans 13 amino acids. V lost 4 bases, J lost 1 base, and 10 bases lay in between. CDR3 DNA sequence: TGCAGCGTTGCCACAGGGTCGAACACTGAAGCTTTCTTT. Translated: CSVATGSNTEAFF.